The next 27 T cell receptor beta chains were all read from a single sample in a study of T cells after yellow fever vaccination (dated 2019 in TCRdb). Libraries were prepared through 5' RACE. Instrument used: Illumina NovaSeq 6000. The public reads were reanalyzed by TCRdb: fastp trimming at Q25, MiXCR alignment, in-frame beta chains only. All rows with the same CDR3 protein become a single entry with the most common DNA and genes. In this sample the table shows about 320,000 distinct CDR3 sequences, 3.5% to 5% of which occur a single time. Roughly a fifth of the sample rests with the top ten. What the treatment or condition label conveys for this sample: live attenuated yellow fever vaccine strain. This specimen was PBMCs, taken 15 days after the yellow fever booster vaccination. These receptors were obtained from a man aged 18 to 35 who received the YFV17D yellow fever vaccine.

Many counts were recorded for this clonotype. Written as DNA, the CDR3 is TGTGCCAGCAGTTACAGGGACGGTGTTAGCGGCTACACCTTC. As protein: CASSYRDGVSGYTF. The rearrangement uses TRBV6-6 and TRBJ1-2, with D tentatively TRBD1 (5 bases). V was cut by 2 bases and J by 8 bases, with 15 bases left in between. The germline V gene encodes CDR1 MNHNY and CDR2 SVGAGI (reference sequence). This CDR3 has 14 amino acids.

This chain connects TRBV6-6 to TRBJ2-5, with D hard to call. Germline CDR1 MNHNY, CDR2 SVGAGI (reference sequence). The CDR3 runs to 20 residues. V shed 4 bases and J shed 2 bases, with 29 bases lying between them. The DNA for the CDR3 is TGTGCCAGCAGTTCCTCGGGTGTCTCCAGGACCCATCTTAGTCAAGAGACCCAGTACTTC. Its protein product is CASSSSGVSRTHLSQETQYF.

J is TRBJ2-3 and V is TRBV29-1; D possibly uses TRBD1 or TRBD2 (6 bases each). The CDR3 runs 16 residues. CDR1 SQVTM and CDR2 ANQGSEA come from the germline V gene. The ends were cut back, 2 bases at V and 4 bases at J, with 19 bases in the middle. The CDR3 DNA sequence: TGCAGCGTTGAACTGGGAGCGGAGGGGGTCGCAGATACGCAGTATTTT. The encoded protein is CSVELGAEGVADTQYF.

The chain recombines TRBV4-3 with TRBJ1-3; D uncertain. The germline V gene has CDR1 LGHNA and CDR2 YSLEER. The CDR3 is 15 residues long. Trimming cost V 0 bases and J 6 bases, with 12 bases left between them. The CDR3 DNA reads TGCGCCAGCAGCCAAGATTCGGGGAGGGCAAACACCATATATTTT. Protein: CASSQDSGRANTIYF.

This clonotype was seen ten or more times. This rearrangement joins TRBV7-3 to TRBJ1-1, with no clear D. V was cut by 5 bases and J by 4 bases, with 17 bases left in between. The CDR3 covers 15 residues. Germline V lookup: CDR1 SGHTA, CDR2 FQGTGA. The chain's CDR3 is CASSDTASGSTEAFF. The CDR3, as DNA: TGTGCCAGCAGCGATACTGCCTCCGGGAGCACTGAAGCTTTCTTT.

The sample holds many counts of this clonotype. CDR3 coding DNA: TGCAGTGCTGCGGGAGCACCCTCCTACAATGAGCAGTTCTTC. Protein product: CSAAGAPSYNEQFF. The chain combines TRBV20-1 with TRBJ2-1, with TRBD2 matching over 7 bases. V dropped 5 bases and J dropped 0; count of bases not matched to a gene: 4. The germline CDR1 and CDR2 sequences are DFQATT and SNEGSKA (reference sequence). The CDR3 extends over 14 amino acids.

V gene TRBV25-1 combines with J gene TRBJ1-1, with D unresolved. CDR1 is MGHDK, CDR2 SYGVNS, per germline. Trimming pared 6 bases from V and 5 bases from J, leaving 16 bases between. The CDR3 contains 14 residues. The DNA of the CDR3 is TGTGCCAGCAGACCCGAAGGGCCGGATACTGAAGCTTTCTTT. Translated, it gives CASRPEGPDTEAFF. The full variable domain, with the rest looked up from reference TRBV25-1 and TRBJ1-1, is EADIYQTPRYLVIGTGKKITLECSQTMGHDKMYWYQQDPGMELHLIHYSYGVNSTEKGDLSSESTVSRIRTEHFPLTLESARPSHTSQYLCASRPEGPDTEAFFGQGTRLTVV.

V is TRBV24-1 and J is TRBJ2-1; 7 bases map to TRBD1. Unmatched junction bases numbered 9, after V lost 7 bases and J lost 4 bases. The CDR3 loop spans 15 amino acids. Germline V lookup: CDR1 KGHDR, CDR2 SFDVKD. Here the CDR3 DNA reads TGTGCCACCAGCCCCGCGAACAGGGGTTACAATGAGCAGTTCTTC. It translates to CATSPANRGYNEQFF.

This clonotype occurred many times. The CDR3 protein is CASGGASRTGELFF. CDR3 bases: TGTGCTAGCGGGGGGGCTAGTCGGACCGGGGAGCTGTTTTTT. V usage is TRBV7-7 and J usage is TRBJ2-2; the match to TRBD2 covers 11 bases. The CDR3 has 14 amino acids. Germline V lookup: CDR1 SSHAT, CDR2 FNYEAQ (reference sequence).

This clonotype was detected many times. The chain links TRBV7-7 to TRBJ2-1; 10 bases are shared with TRBD1. With 6 bases clipped from V and 9 bases from J, the junction kept 11 bases outside the gene matches. CDR1 and CDR2 from the germline V gene are SSHAT and FNYEAQ (reference sequence). The CDR3 has 15 residues. CDR3 residues: CASSSDRGRLSEQFF. DNA for the CDR3: TGTGCCAGCAGTTCTGACAGGGGGCGGTTAAGTGAGCAGTTCTTC.

Many counts were recorded for this clonotype. At one of its ends the junction is not consistent with the germline gene, which may arise from a read error. The chain links TRBV12-3 or TRBV12-4 to TRBJ2-7; 8 nucleotides match TRBD1. This CDR3 has 15 amino acids. The CDR3 nucleotides are TGTGCCAGCAGATTAGGACAGGGATATATGGACGAGCAGTACTTC. Translation gives CASRLGQGYMDEQYF.

CDR3 sequence (DNA): TGTGCCAGCTCTTCAGGTTCACCCCTCCACTTT. Translated, it gives CASSSGSPLHF. This chain links TRBV7-9 with TRBJ1-6; D is ambiguous. Germline lookup yields CDR1 SEHNR and CDR2 FQNEAQ (reference sequence). The CDR3 spans 11 residues. Trimming took off 8 bases at V and 9 bases at J, with 8 bases between the two ends. Together with reference TRBV7-9 and TRBJ1-6, the CDR3 gives the full variable domain: DTGVSQNPRHKITKRGQNVTFRCDPISEHNRLYWYRQTLGQGPEFLTYFQNEAQLEKSRLLSDRFSAERPKGSFSTLEIQRTEQGDSAMYLCASSSGSPLHFGNGTRLTVT.

This clonotype was seen at least ten times. This rearrangement joins TRBV7-9 to TRBJ2-3, with 13 bases fitting TRBD2. From germline, CDR1 is SEHNR and CDR2 FQNEAQ (reference sequence). The CDR3 spans 18 residues. Trimming removed 2 bases from V and 5 bases from J; junction bases left unmatched: 10. CDR3 DNA sequence: TGTGCCAGCAGCTTACCTCCGGGACTAGCGGGGAAGGGAGATACGCAGTATTTT. Amino acid sequence: CASSLPPGLAGKGDTQYF.

At least ten counts were recorded for this clonotype. The J gene is TRBJ2-7, the V gene TRBV19, with D possibly being TRBD1 (5 bases). V was pared by 5 bases and J by 6 bases, with 11 bases between. Germline-derived CDR1 and CDR2 are LNHDA and SQIVND (reference sequence). This CDR3 region has 12 residues. The CDR3 spells CASSPGIAEQYF. For the CDR3, the DNA is TGTGCCAGTAGTCCAGGGATTGCCGAGCAGTACTTC.

There are a few counts of this clonotype. This rearrangement joins TRBV20-1 to TRBJ2-7; D remains unclear. V dropped 7 bases and J dropped 4 bases, with 20 bases sitting between them. The CDR3 contains 14 residues. The germline gives CDR1 DFQATT, CDR2 SNEGSKA (reference sequence). CDR3: CSVGLRLGKYEQYF. CDR3 nucleotide sequence: TGCAGTGTAGGTCTGAGACTGGGGAAGTACGAGCAGTACTTC.

The table lists this clonotype with many counts. The rearrangement links TRBV19 to TRBJ1-5; TRBD1 matches at 10 bases. V dropped 5 bases and J dropped 6; count of bases not matched to a gene: 7. CDR3 size: 15 residues. The V gene's germline CDR1 is LNHDA and CDR2 SQIVND (reference sequence). The CDR3 loop reads CASSGTGARSQPQHF. CDR3 coding DNA: TGTGCCAGTAGTGGGACAGGGGCGCGTAGTCAGCCCCAGCATTTT. Full variable domain (rest looked up from reference TRBV19 and TRBJ1-5): DGGITQSPKYLFRKEGQNVTLSCEQNLNHDAMYWYRQDPGQGLRLIYYSQIVNDFQKGDIAEGYSVSREKKESFPLTVTSAQKNPTAFYLCASSGTGARSQPQHFGDGTRLSIL.

This clonotype was found many times. The rearrangement uses TRBV4-3 and TRBJ1-4, with unresolved D. The CDR3 loop spans 14 amino acids. V was trimmed by 5 bases and J by 17 bases, leaving 24 bases between them. CDR1 and CDR2 from the germline V gene are LGHNA and YSLEER. The CDR3 bases are TGCGCCAGCAGCTGGAGACCTGAGATGTCTCGGGGTTTTTTT. Translating gives CASSWRPEMSRGFF.

V is TRBV30 and J is TRBJ1-1, with TRBD1 matching 7 bases. V lost 0 bases and J lost 7; bases outside the gene matches: 2. Germline V CDR1 and CDR2: GTSNPN, SVGIG (reference sequence). The CDR3 runs 12 residues. This CDR3 reads CAWSVWDSEAFF. CDR3 bases: TGTGCCTGGAGTGTTTGGGACAGTGAAGCTTTCTTT.

This clonotype was detected many times. The rearrangement joins TRBV12-3 or TRBV12-4 to TRBJ2-1, with 7 bases that match TRBD1. The CDR3 consists of 14 residues. Trimming took 7 bases from V and 3 from J; bases not matched to a gene: 6. The CDR3: CASTLTGIYNEQFF. For the CDR3, the DNA is TGTGCCAGCACCCTGACAGGGATCTACAATGAGCAGTTCTTC.

This clonotype was counted between two and nine times. The CDR3 sequence is CASSQGVSGGYGYTF. CDR3 coding DNA: TGTGCCAGCAGCCAGGGGGTCTCAGGGGGCTATGGCTACACCTTC. The J gene is TRBJ1-2, the V gene TRBV12-3 or TRBV12-4, with 7 positions matching TRBD1. The CDR3 runs to 15 residues. With 6 bases clipped from V and 4 bases from J, the junction kept 11 bases outside the gene matches.

This clonotype was picked up many times. The junction does not match germline at one end; this may be a read error. The chain employs TRBV6-5 and TRBJ1-2; no reliable D call. This CDR3 contains 14 residues. From germline, CDR1 is MNHEY and CDR2 SVGAGI. The CDR3 spells CASSDSTRKQGYTF. The CDR3 DNA sequence: TGTGCCAGCAGTGACTCCACCCGTAAACAGGGCTACACCTTC.

Many counts were recorded for this clonotype. The chain carries TRBV4-2 and TRBJ2-3; 7 positions agree with TRBD1. The CDR3 is made up of 16 amino acids. J was trimmed by 2 bases and V by 2 bases; bases with no gene match: 7. CDR1 is LGHNA and CDR2 is YNFKEQ in the germline V gene. CDR3 loop: CASSQRQGIDTDTQYF. The CDR3 DNA reads as TGTGCCAGCAGCCAACGACAGGGAATAGACACAGATACGCAGTATTTT.

This clonotype was seen at least ten times. This chain uses TRBV7-7 with TRBJ2-7; D not resolved. CDR1 is SSHAT, CDR2 FNYEAQ, per germline (reference sequence). CDR3 length: 12 residues. Trimming stripped 4 bases from V and 6 bases from J, with 10 bases between. The CDR3 DNA sequence: TGTGCCAGCAGCTGCTACCTGGGCGAGCAGTACTTC. Translation gives CASSCYLGEQYF.

In its sample, this clonotype was seen many times. The genes are TRBV7-2 and TRBJ2-1, with D possibly being TRBD2 (5 bases). V lost 5 bases to trimming and J lost 9 bases, with 11 bases between them. Looked up from germline, CDR1 is SGHTA and CDR2 is FQGNSA. CDR3 size: 12 residues. This chain's CDR3 is CASSPSLAEQFF. DNA of the CDR3: TGTGCCAGCAGCCCTAGCCTTGCTGAGCAGTTCTTC.

The V and J genes are TRBV30 and TRBJ2-5; 9 nucleotides line up with TRBD2. This CDR3 is 15 amino acids long. Germline V gives CDR1 GTSNPN, CDR2 SVGIG (reference sequence). Trimming cost V 3 bases and J 1 base; bases outside gene matches: 6. The CDR3 spells CAWSIAGALQETQYF. CDR3 in DNA: TGTGCCTGGAGCATAGCGGGGGCACTCCAAGAGACCCAGTACTTC.

At least ten counts were recorded for this clonotype. V and J are TRBV28 and TRBJ1-4; no reliable D call. Germline assignment: CDR1 MDHEN and CDR2 SYDVKM. The ends were cut back, 5 bases at V and 6 bases at J, with 10 bases in the middle. The CDR3 is 13 amino acids. CDR3 amino acids: CASSPPNYEKLFF. The CDR3 DNA reads TGTGCCAGCAGTCCCCCAAATTATGAAAAACTGTTTTTT.

This chain uses TRBV9 with TRBJ1-2; the D gene is possibly TRBD1 (5 bases). Germline assignment: CDR1 SGDLS and CDR2 YYNGEE. This CDR3 comprises 14 residues. V lost 4 bases to trimming and J lost 8 bases, with 18 bases between them. For the CDR3, the DNA is TGTGCCAGCAGCCCAGAGGGCAGGGCGGTCGGCTACACCTTC. This translates into CASSPEGRAVGYTF.